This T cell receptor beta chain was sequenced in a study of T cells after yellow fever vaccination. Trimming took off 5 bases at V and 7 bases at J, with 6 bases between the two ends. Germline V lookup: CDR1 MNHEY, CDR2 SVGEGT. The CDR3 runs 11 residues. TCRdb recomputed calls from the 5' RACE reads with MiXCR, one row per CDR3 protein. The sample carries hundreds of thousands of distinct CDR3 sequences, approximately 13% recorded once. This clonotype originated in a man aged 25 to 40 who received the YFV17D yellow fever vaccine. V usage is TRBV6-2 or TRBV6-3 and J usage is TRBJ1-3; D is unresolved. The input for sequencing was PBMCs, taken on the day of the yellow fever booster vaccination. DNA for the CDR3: TGTGCCAGCAGTCAAGGGAACACCATATATTTT. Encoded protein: CASSQGNTIYF.